This T cell receptor beta chain was identified during a study of CD8+CD57+ T cells in acquired aplastic anemia (dated by TCRdb to between 2018 and 2020). With regard to the full study: Extracted DNA from sorted CD4+ and CD8+ cells averaged approximately 3.4 ug, ranging from about 0.18 to 27.4 ug. CD8+CD57+ expansion was defined as a frequency above the mean frequency observed in healthy subjects.

Patients chosen for sequencing had shown expansion of CD8+CD57+ cells by flow cytometry. Every patient had a diagnosis of severe acquired aplastic anemia based on International Study of Aplastic Anemia and Agranulocytosis and Camitta criteria. No patient had received any therapy when blood was sampled. In the study, sorted CD4+ and CD8+ blood T cells from patients with severe aplastic anemia and from healthy subjects underwent deep sequencing of TCR repertoires. Patients were enrolled under clinicaltrials.gov protocols 00001620, 01623167, 00001397, 00071045, 00081523 and 00961064 in the USA. Ficoll-Paque density gradient centrifugation was used to isolate peripheral blood mononuclear cells. Before DNA was extracted, CD4+ and CD8+ T cells were sorted using either FACS or magnetic beads. On the study overall, not on this receptor specifically: Some 30 CD8+ CDR3 sequences were shared between patients and controls but appeared highly expressed in patients and within their immunodominant clones. No significant difference in CD8+ Simpson's diversity was found between patients and healthy controls (P=0.060).

Profiling of TCR beta VDJ combinations and CDR3 sequences used genomic DNA as the template. An Illumina HiSeq 2000 was used for TCR repertoire sequencing. Turning to the authors' computational methods: TRBV/TRBJ rearrangement plots, CDR3 size and DJ length profiles, and Simpson's diversity index were used to evaluate the repertoires. Whichever DNA sequence was most abundant in the deep sequencing data was defined as the immunodominant clone. CDR3 amino acid sequences were checked for sharing between subjects and were compared against published repertoires and the VDJdb database. In-frame beta chains were kept once TCRdb had trimmed the public reads at Q25 with fastp and called clones with MiXCR. Rows merge per CDR3 protein into single entries with the most common DNA and genes. These V and J calls are TCRdb output, not the study's own analysis. Counted in this sample were 200,000 or so distinct CDR3 sequences; roughly 53% of them appeared once. The ten top clones hold roughly 21% of the sample.

CDR1 SGHVS and CDR2 FNYEAQ are derived from the germline V gene. V is clipped by 8 bases and J by 4 bases, and the sequence between their germline boundaries is 17 bases long. From its cysteine to its phenylalanine, the CDR3 spans 14 amino acids. Kept here is only the CDR3 DNA, which spans 42 bases and is read in frame from base 1. A remark on this clonotype: Its antigen specificity is not known. Per-nucleotide qualities are absent, and no much larger clonotype sits a single base away.

The clonotype originates from a human donor with aplastic anemia. Sequences were obtained from sorted CD4+, CD8+, or CD8+CD57+ T cells (not recorded which) from PBMCs. The chain is assembled from TRBV7-6 and TRBJ2-5; matching of 7 bases hints at TRBD2 as the D gene. The DNA sequence is TGTGCCAGCGGGGGGGGGGGGGCGGGAGAGACCCAGTACTTC. This yields the protein CASGGGGAGETQYF.